These T cell receptor beta chains were read from a single sample in a study of blood T cell repertoires in COVID-19. Here immunoSEQ multiplex PCR was the method, and the copy in TCRdb shows in-frame clones only, minus some. The data contain some 110,000 clones, approximately 85% of them singletons. The sequencing sample was made of peripheral blood. The receptor source for this set is a woman older than 75 with COVID-19, enrolled during active disease. Both conserved end residues are part of each CDR3. The D gene is left open where the match is weak. Clone size is not always given. Where it is, it says once, few, many or a class for expanded clones.

TGTGCCAGCAGCGTAGACCCGGAGGGACGGTATGGCTACACCTTC,CASSVDPEGRYGYTF,TRBJ1-2,TRBV9,NA,NA
TGCGCCAGCAGCCAAGAAGAGGTAGCGGGGCCCTACGAGCAGTACTTC,CASSQEEVAGPYEQYF,TRBJ2-7,TRBV4-1,NA,TRBD2
TGTGCCAGCAGTGTGGCAGGGCTAAACTATGGCTACACCTTC,CASSVAGLNYGYTF,TRBJ1-2,TRBV6-2/TRBV6-3,NA,NA
TGTGCCAGTGCTGGGGGCCCTAGCAATCAGCCCCAGCATTTT,CASAGGPSNQPQHF,TRBJ1-5,TRBV19,NA,NA
TGTGCCAGCAGAGGGACAGGGGCCGGGGAGCTGTTTTTT,CASRGTGAGELFF,TRBJ2-2,TRBV4-2,NA,TRBD1
TGTGCCAGCAGCACCGGGACAGGGGATTCACCCCTCCACTTT,CASSTGTGDSPLHF,TRBJ1-6,TRBV7-9,once,TRBD1
TGCGCCAGCAGTCAACCGACAGGGCTCTCTCGGTACTTC,CASSQPTGLSRYF,TRBJ2-7,TRBV23-1,NA,TRBD1
TGTGCCAGTAGGAACAGGGGGCGGACGGTTTTTGGCTACACCTTC,CASRNRGRTVFGYTF,TRBJ1-2,TRBV19,NA,TRBD1
TGTGCCAGCAGTTCGTCCGGGACAGGGGCTCTCAACACCATATATTTT,CASSSSGTGALNTIYF,TRBJ1-3,TRBV6-5,NA,TRBD1
TGTGCCAGCTCACAAACCCCGGGACAGGGTGTAGAGACCCAGTACTTC,CASSQTPGQGVETQYF,TRBJ2-5,TRBV18,NA,TRBD1
TGTGCCAGCAGCGTAAGCGGTCAGGGGGCCTACAATGAGCAGTTCTTC,CASSVSGQGAYNEQFF,TRBJ2-1,TRBV9,few,TRBD1
TGTGCCAGCAGCTTGATAGGGAGCTCCTACGAGCAGTACTTC,CASSLIGSSYEQYF,TRBJ2-7,TRBV5-5,NA,NA
TGTGCCAGCAGCCGAACCGGGACAGGGAACAACGAGCAGTACTTC,CASSRTGTGNNEQYF,TRBJ2-7,TRBV4-2,NA,TRBD1
TGCGCCAGCAGCATCGGACAGGGAGATACGCAGTATTTT,CASSIGQGDTQYF,TRBJ2-3,TRBV5-1,NA,TRBD1
TGTGCCATCAGTGATAGCGGGAAGTCCTACGAGCAGTACTTC,CAISDSGKSYEQYF,TRBJ2-7,TRBV10-3,NA,TRBD2
TGTGCCAGCAGTTTGGGGGGTCACAATGAGCAGTTCTTC,CASSLGGHNEQFF,TRBJ2-1,TRBV28,NA,NA
TGTGCCGCGTCGGAGGGAAACTATGGCTACACCTTC,CAASEGNYGYTF,TRBJ1-2,TRBV19,NA,NA
TGTGCCAGTAGTAGTGTGGACAGCCCTGGGGCCAACGTCCTGACTTTC,CASSSVDSPGANVLTF,TRBJ2-6,TRBV19,NA,NA
TGTGCCAGTAGTGTCAACGTGGGCGGGAGGGCCGCAGAGACCCAGTACTTC,CASSVNVGGRAAETQYF,TRBJ2-5,TRBV19,NA,TRBD2
TGTGCCAGCAGTACAGGAAGGGGCACAGATACGCAGTATTTT,CASSTGRGTDTQYF,TRBJ2-3,TRBV6-2/TRBV6-3,NA,NA
TGTGCCAGCAGCACACGACTGCGGACTAGCGGACGTGAATTAGATACGCAGTATTTT,CASSTRLRTSGRELDTQYF,TRBJ2-3,TRBV7-8,NA,TRBD2
TGTGCCAGCAGTTACGTGGGGGGGGCATATGGCTACACCTTC,CASSYVGGAYGYTF,TRBJ1-2,TRBV6-6,NA,NA
TGTGCCAGCTCACCGACCCAACTAGGAAATGAAAAACTGTTTTTT,CASSPTQLGNEKLFF,TRBJ1-4,TRBV18,NA,NA
TGTGCCAGCTCACCACTAGCAACCACAGATACGCAGTATTTT,CASSPLATTDTQYF,TRBJ2-3,TRBV18,NA,NA
TGTGCCAGCAGCCTTATACCGGGACAGGGAGAATATAGCAATCAGCCCCAGCATTTT,CASSLIPGQGEYSNQPQHF,TRBJ1-5,TRBV7-9,NA,TRBD1
TGTGCCAGCAGCTTAGTGACAGATTATGGCTACACCTTC,CASSLVTDYGYTF,TRBJ1-2,TRBV7-8,NA,NA
TGTGCCAGCAGCTTGGGGCTAGCGGGAGAAACAGATACGCAGTATTTT,CASSLGLAGETDTQYF,TRBJ2-3,TRBV5-5,NA,TRBD2
TGTGCCAGCAGTTACTCTCCGGCTAGCGGATCCTACGAGCAGTACTTC,CASSYSPASGSYEQYF,TRBJ2-7,TRBV6-2/TRBV6-3,NA,TRBD2